This TCR beta chain was retrieved from a study of blood T cell repertoires in COVID-19. Overall study: The analysed material was cDNA or gDNA that came from T cells, B-cell-depleted T cells, or PBMCs.

The participants were between about 18 and 95 years old and came from about two dozen US areas. Assignments of participants to cohorts depended upon their own reported clinical history. In the authors' workflow: Estimation of nucleated cell counts was performed using reference gene primer amplification. The table came from immunoSEQ multiplex PCR; TCRdb's copy has only in-frame clones and leaves some out. That table furnishes V, J and clone size, whereas the DNA furnished D and trimming. The sample consists of nearly 200,000 clones, roughly nine tenths of them appearing once. The CDR3 runs 15 residues. Germline CDR1 and CDR2: MDHEN and SYDVKM. V was pared by 7 bases and J by 11 bases, with 14 bases of the junction left unmatched.

The rearrangement joins TRBV28 to TRBJ1-6, with 7 bases identical to TRBD1. The sequence came from a woman aged 18-35 years who had recovered from COVID-19. The sample taken for sequencing was PBMCs or T cells enriched from blood (not recorded which). CDR3 bases: TGTGCCAGCAACCCGAGTGACAGGGTCGGGGCACCCCTCCACTTT. Encoded protein: CASNPSDRVGAPLHF.